This T cell receptor (beta chain) was profiled in a study of metastatic and nonmetastatic thyroid tumors (dated by TCRdb to about 2020). With regard to the full study: Repertoires were compared across peripheral blood and tumor or nodule tissue samples from malignant and benign thyroid patients. Overall study outcomes, separate from this receptor: In both blood and tumor samples, malignant tumors were reported to have significantly higher TCR beta diversity than benign nodules.

This clone is termed large (0.1 to 1%). Its antigen is still unknown. No clone much larger than this one lies a single base away; base qualities are absent. V is cut by 1 base and J by 3 bases, and the space between the germline ends is 10 bases. The germline V gene specifies MNHNS as CDR1 and SASEGT as CDR2. Taken from cysteine to phenylalanine, the CDR3 has 14 residues. Here the CDR3 DNA is all that survives: 42 bases in frame from base 1. None of the patients had been given any treatment before thyroid surgery. Patient clinical samples collected from 2012 to 2018 were retrospectively analysed using T-cell receptor beta sequencing. Library preparation was by PCR. The sequencer was an Illumina HiSeq 4000. High-throughput sequencing was used to profile the CDR3 region of the TCR beta-chain in every patient. As for how the authors treated the data: A classifier to discriminate distant-metastatic papillary thyroid cancer patients was built from CDR3 differences across clinicopathological groups. The Shannon index was used to assess repertoire diversity, and the Morisita-Horn index was used to assess tumor-blood repertoire similarity. TCRdb trimmed public reads at Q25 via fastp, called clones via MiXCR and kept in-frame beta chains. TCRdb's processing, not the authors' own work, is the source of the V and J calls. For this sample the table gives 35,000 to 50,000 clones, of which less than 5% were detected only once. The ten largest clones represent roughly a tenth of the sample.

Here the chain combines TRBV6-1 and TRBJ2-7; the D gene cannot be named for sure. The receptor comes from a female donor with papillary thyroid cancer or a benign thyroid nodule (not recorded which). Some clones in this sample may be carry-over from other donors' samples. Sequenced material: blood. The CDR3 protein is CASSEVDPSYEQYF. The bases read TGTGCCAGCAGTGAAGTGGACCCGAGCTACGAGCAGTACTTC.